The T cell receptor beta chain described here comes from a study of T cell repertoires in cytomegalovirus infection. The table lists this clonotype with a few counts. Its antigen is currently unknown. TCRdb redid the calling of the reads with MiXCR, one entry per CDR3 protein. The table shows hundreds of thousands of distinct CDR3 sequences, with roughly 30% occurring only once. Sequencing used cultured CD8+ T cells from PBMCs, obtained from culture after CMV antigen stimulation. This sequence was found in a human donor in good health (CMV status not recorded). Some clones in this sample may be carry-over from other donors' samples.

The CDR3 DNA reads TGTGCCAGCAGCGGGGAGGGGGTAGAGACTGAAGCTTTCTTT. Its protein is CASSGEGVETEAFF. V and J are TRBV7-6 and TRBJ1-1, with D perhaps matching TRBD1 (6 bases). Trimming took 5 bases from V and 5 from J, leaving 15 bases between them. The germline CDR1 and CDR2 sequences are SGHVS and FNYEAQ. The CDR3 covers 14 residues.